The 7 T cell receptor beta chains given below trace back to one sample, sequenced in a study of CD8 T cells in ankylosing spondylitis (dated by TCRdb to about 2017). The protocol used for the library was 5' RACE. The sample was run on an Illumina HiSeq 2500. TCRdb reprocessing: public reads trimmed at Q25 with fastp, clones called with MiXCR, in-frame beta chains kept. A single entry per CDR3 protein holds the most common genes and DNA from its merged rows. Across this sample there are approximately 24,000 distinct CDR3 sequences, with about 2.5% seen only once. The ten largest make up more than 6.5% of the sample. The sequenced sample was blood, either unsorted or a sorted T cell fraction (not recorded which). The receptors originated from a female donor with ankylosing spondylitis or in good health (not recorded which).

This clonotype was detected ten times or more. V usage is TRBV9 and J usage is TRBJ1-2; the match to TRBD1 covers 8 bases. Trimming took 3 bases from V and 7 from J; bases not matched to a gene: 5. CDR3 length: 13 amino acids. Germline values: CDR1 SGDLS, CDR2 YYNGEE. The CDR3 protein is CASSATTGVGYTF. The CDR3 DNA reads TGTGCCAGCAGCGCGACGACAGGGGTTGGCTACACCTTC.

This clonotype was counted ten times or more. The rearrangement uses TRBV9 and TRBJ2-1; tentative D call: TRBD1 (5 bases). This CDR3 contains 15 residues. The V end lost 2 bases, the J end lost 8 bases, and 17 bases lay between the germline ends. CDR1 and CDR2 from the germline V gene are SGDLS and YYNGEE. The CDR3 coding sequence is TGTGCCAGCAGCGTTGGCAGGGTTAGTGATTATGAGCAGTTCTTC. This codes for CASSVGRVSDYEQFF.

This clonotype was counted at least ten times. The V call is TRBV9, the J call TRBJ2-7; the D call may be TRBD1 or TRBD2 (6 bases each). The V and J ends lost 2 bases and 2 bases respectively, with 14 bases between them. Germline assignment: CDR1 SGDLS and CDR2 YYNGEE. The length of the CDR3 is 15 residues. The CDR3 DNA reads TGTGCCAGCAGCGTGTCGCCCGGGGGCCCCTACGAGCAGTACTTC. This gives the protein CASSVSPGGPYEQYF.

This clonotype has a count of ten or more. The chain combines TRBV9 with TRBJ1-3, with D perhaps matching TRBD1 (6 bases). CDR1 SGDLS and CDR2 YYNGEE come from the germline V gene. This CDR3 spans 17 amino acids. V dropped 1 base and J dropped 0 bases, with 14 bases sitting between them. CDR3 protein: CASSVNLGAASGNTIYF. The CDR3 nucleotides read TGTGCCAGCAGCGTAAACCTGGGGGCCGCCTCTGGAAACACCATATATTTT.

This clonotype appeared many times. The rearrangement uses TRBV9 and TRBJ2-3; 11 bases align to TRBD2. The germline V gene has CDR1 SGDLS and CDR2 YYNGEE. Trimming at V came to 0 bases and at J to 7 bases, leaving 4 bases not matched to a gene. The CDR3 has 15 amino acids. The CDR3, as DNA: TGTGCCAGCAGCGTAGGACTAGCGGGAACGAATACGCAGTATTTT. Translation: CASSVGLAGTNTQYF. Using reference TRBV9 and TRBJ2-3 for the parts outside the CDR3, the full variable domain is DSGVTQTPKHLITATGQRVTLRCSPRSGDLSVYWYQQSLDQGLQFLIQYYNGEERAKGNILERFSAQQFPDLHSELNLSSLELGDSALYFCASSVGLAGTNTQYFGPGTRLTVL.

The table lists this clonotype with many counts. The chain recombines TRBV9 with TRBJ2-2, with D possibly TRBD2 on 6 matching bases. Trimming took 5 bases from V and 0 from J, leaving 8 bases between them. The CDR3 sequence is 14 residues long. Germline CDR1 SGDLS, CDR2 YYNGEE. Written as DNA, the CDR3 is TGTGCCAGCAGGGGGGGTACGAACACCGGGGAGCTGTTTTTT. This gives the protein CASRGGTNTGELFF.

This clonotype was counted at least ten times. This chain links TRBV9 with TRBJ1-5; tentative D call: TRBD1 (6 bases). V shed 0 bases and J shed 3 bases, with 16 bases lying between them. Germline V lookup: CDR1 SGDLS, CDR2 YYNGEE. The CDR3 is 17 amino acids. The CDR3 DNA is TGTGCCAGCAGCGTAGGGTCTCGGACAGACAACAATCAGCCCCAGCATTTT. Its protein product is CASSVGSRTDNNQPQHF. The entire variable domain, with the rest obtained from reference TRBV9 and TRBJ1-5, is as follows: DSGVTQTPKHLITATGQRVTLRCSPRSGDLSVYWYQQSLDQGLQFLIQYYNGEERAKGNILERFSAQQFPDLHSELNLSSLELGDSALYFCASSVGSRTDNNQPQHFGDGTRLSIL.